This T cell receptor (beta chain) was recovered during a study of blood T cell repertoires in COVID-19. Study as a whole: Donors in the United States, Italy and Spain gave samples during acute or convalescent COVID-19. T cells, B-cell-depleted T cells, or PBMCs provided the cDNA or gDNA that served as material.

In the study's own analysis: Estimated nucleated cell counts came from reference gene primer amplification. Repertoires were generated with immunoSEQ multiplex PCR, while TCRdb's copy carries only in-frame clones and drops some. V and J calls and clone size follow that table, whereas D and trimming were derived from the DNA. The data show almost 250,000 clones, roughly 91% seen once. Participants were aged 18 to 89 years from some 24 US areas. V was trimmed by 10 bases and J by 2 bases, leaving 18 bases between them. The CDR3 extends over 14 amino acids. Germline V gene lookup returns CDR1 SNHLY and CDR2 FYNNEI.

The sample was PBMCs or T cells enriched from blood (not recorded which). V usage is TRBV2 and J usage is TRBJ2-7; the D gene is possibly TRBD1 (6 bases). The clonotype comes from a woman between 25 and 40 years old who had recovered from COVID-19. The CDR3 DNA sequence: TGTGCCACCCCCCGTAAGGACAGTCCCTACGAGCAGTACTTC. It encodes CATPRKDSPYEQYF.